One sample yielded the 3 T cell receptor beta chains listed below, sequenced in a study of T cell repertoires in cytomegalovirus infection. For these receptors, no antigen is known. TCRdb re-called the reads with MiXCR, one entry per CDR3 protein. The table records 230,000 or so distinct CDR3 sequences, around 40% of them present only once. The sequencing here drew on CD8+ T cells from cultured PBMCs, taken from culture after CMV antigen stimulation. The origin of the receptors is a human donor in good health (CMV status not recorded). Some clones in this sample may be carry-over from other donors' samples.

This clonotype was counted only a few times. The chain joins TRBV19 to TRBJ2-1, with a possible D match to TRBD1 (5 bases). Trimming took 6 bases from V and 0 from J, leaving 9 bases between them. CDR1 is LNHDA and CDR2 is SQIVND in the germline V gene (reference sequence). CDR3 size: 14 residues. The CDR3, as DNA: TGTGCCAGTAGCAAGGGGTCCTCCTACAATGAGCAGTTCTTC. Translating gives CASSKGSSYNEQFF.

CDR3 bases: TGTGCCAGCAGCCAAGGCCAGGGACAGGGGTCGAGTGAGCAGTTCTTC. It specifies CASSQGQGQGSSEQFF. The chain combines TRBV9 with TRBJ2-1, with 10 bases that match TRBD1. This CDR3 is 16 amino acids long. Trimming took 4 bases from V and 9 from J; bases not matched to a gene: 13. CDR1 is SGDLS and CDR2 is YYNGEE in the germline V gene.

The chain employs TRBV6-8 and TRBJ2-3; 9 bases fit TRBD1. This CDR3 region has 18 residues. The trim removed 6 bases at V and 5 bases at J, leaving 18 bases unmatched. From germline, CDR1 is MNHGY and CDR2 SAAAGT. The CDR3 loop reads CASSLSPWDRVGVDTQYF. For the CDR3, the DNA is TGTGCCAGCAGCCTCTCCCCCTGGGACAGGGTCGGTGTAGATACGCAGTATTTT.